The present entry profiles one T cell receptor beta chain with its context. What it recognizes is unknown. V gave up 6 bases and J gave up 2 bases; unmatched junction bases: 7. This CDR3 region has 14 residues. CDR1 and CDR2 (germline): ENHRY, SYGVKD. The data derive from a study of OX40 agonist ivuxolimab in advanced cancers. Across the study: People who had prior anti-PD-1, anti-PD-L1 or anti-CTLA-4 therapy could take part, and 35% to 50% had some. Study observations and caveats: Expanded clones belonging to CD8+ T cells outnumbered, on average, those of CD4+.

Profiling relied on immunoSEQ multiplex PCR, and the TCRdb table lists in-frame clones only, not all of them. The table shows about 67,000 clones, with roughly 82% occurring only once. The genes are TRBV10-3 and TRBJ2-7; 7 positions agree with TRBD1. The source material was CD4+ or CD8+ T cells sorted from blood, sampled in a trial of the OX40 agonist ivuxolimab. The clonotype was recovered from an adult with an advanced solid tumor such as melanoma, head and neck, liver or kidney cancer. The CDR3 sequence: CAISSQGFTYEQYF. DNA of the CDR3: TGTGCCATCAGCTCACAGGGGTTTACCTACGAGCAGTACTTC.